Listed below are T cell receptor beta chains from one sample, sequenced in a study of cytomegalovirus exposure and HLA in healthy donors. Clones were read by immunoSEQ multiplex PCR, and TCRdb kept only the in-frame ones, dropping some. The profile shows approximately 150,000 clones, 82% of them singletons. What was sequenced was PBMCs. These receptors all come from a man aged 18 to 29 in good health and CMV-seropositive. The CDR3 runs from the conserved cysteine through the conserved F or W.

J gene	V gene	CDR3 protein
TRBJ1-1	TRBV29-1	CSVVSAGKNTEAFF
TRBJ2-7	TRBV7-9	CASSSSLAGGAYEQYF
TRBJ2-1	TRBV15	CATSRVIQGYNEQFF
TRBJ2-1	TRBV19	CASSTPDRGGNEQFF
TRBJ2-3	TRBV7-7	CASSLGVADTDTQYF
TRBJ2-5	TRBV7-9	CASSLGEWGLAGLETQYF
TRBJ1-2	TRBV6-1	CASSEVHRDLYYTF
TRBJ1-1	TRBV28	CASSFKPYVEAFF
TRBJ2-3	TRBV7-3	CASSPRVGLSDTQYF
TRBJ1-4	TRBV5-1	CASSLAQGDEKLFF